The source of this T cell receptor beta chain is a study of T cell repertoires in cytomegalovirus infection. Whole-study context: Evidence of both CMV infection and a matching HLA type came from public TCR beta signatures.

As to this clonotype: Its antigen is unknown.

General observations from the study: In two of eight donors, the top clonotype was HLA-C-restricted CMV-specific. Using cumulative public TCR beta family frequency, the authors identified those who carried CMV together with the relevant HLA.

MiXCR, applied by TCRdb to the reads, yields one record per CDR3 protein. Altogether around 260,000 distinct CDR3 sequences are present, roughly 25% being singletons, with the ten largest covering 11% to 15%. The CDR3 has 14 residues. CDR1 and CDR2 (germline): LGHNT, FRNRAP. The V end was cut by 6 bases, the J end by 7 bases, with 17 bases between. The sequence derives from a human donor in good health (CMV status not recorded). Some clones in this sample may be carry-over from other donors' samples. The chain carries TRBV12-5 and TRBJ2-3; the D call may be TRBD1 or TRBD2 (5 bases each). The sequenced material came from PBMCs. The CDR3: CASGSSGRRNTQYF. As DNA, the CDR3 is TGTGCTAGTGGATCATCGGGACGGAGAAATACGCAGTATTTT.